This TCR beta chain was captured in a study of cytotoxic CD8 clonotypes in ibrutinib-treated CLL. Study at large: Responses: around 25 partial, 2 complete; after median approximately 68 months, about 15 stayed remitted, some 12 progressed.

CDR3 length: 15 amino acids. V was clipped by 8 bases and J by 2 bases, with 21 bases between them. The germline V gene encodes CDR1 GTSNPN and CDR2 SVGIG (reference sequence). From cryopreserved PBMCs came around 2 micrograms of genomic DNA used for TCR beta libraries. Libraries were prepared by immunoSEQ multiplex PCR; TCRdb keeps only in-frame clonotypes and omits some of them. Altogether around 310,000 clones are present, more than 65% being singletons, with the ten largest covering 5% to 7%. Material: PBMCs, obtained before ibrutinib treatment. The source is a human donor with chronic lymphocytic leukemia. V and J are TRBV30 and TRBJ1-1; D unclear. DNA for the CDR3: TGTGCCGGGCTGAGGATACCAATCAGAAACACTGAAGCTTTCTTT. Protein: CAGLRIPIRNTEAFF.